This T cell receptor beta chain was sequenced in a study of blood T cell repertoires in COVID-19. For the study at large: The origin of the acute and convalescent COVID-19 samples was the United States, Italy and Spain. From T cells, B-cell-depleted T cells, or PBMCs came the material, which was cDNA or gDNA.

Study processing details: By means of reference gene primer amplification, nucleated cell counts were estimated. Some clones are missing from TCRdb's copy, which holds only in-frame ones; the method was immunoSEQ multiplex PCR. That table is the source of V, J and clone size, and D and trimming were worked out from the DNA. This table has roughly 250,000 clones, roughly 85% appearing once. V trimming: 6 bases; J trimming: 3 bases; junction bases outside the gene matches: 3. In germline, CDR1 is MNHEY, CDR2 SMNVEV (reference sequence). This CDR3 has 15 residues. In Cohort 3, a recovered donor had either two negative PCRs, clearance, or symptom resolution.

The J gene is TRBJ2-1, the V gene TRBV27; TRBD2 aligns across 12 bases. This clonotype originated in a woman aged 25 to 45 who had recovered from COVID-19. Sequencing used PBMCs or T cells enriched from blood (not recorded which). In DNA, the CDR3 is TGTGCCAGCAGCGAGGGACTAGCGGGCTACAATGAGCAGTTCTTC. It encodes CASSEGLAGYNEQFF.